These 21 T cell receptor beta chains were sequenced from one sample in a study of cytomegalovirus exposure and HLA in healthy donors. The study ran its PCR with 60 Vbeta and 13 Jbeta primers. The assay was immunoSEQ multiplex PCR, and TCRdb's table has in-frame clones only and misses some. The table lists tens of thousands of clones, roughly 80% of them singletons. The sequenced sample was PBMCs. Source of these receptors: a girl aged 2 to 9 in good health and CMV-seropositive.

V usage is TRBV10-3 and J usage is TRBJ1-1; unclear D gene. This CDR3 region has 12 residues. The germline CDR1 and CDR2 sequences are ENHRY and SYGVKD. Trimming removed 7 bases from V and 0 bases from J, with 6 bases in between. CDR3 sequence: CAINDMNTEAFF. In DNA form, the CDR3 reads TGTGCCATCAATGACATGAACACTGAAGCTTTCTTT.

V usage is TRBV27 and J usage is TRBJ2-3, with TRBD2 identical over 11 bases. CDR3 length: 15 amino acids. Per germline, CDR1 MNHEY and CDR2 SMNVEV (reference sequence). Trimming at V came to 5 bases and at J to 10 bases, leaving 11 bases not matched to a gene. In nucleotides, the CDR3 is TGTGCCAGCAGTGCACTAGCGGGAGCGCACAAGGCGCAGTATTTT. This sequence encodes CASSALAGAHKAQYF.

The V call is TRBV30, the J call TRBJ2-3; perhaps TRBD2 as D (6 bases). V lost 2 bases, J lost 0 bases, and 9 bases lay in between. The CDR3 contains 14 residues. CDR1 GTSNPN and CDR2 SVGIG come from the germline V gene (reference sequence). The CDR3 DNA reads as TGTGCCTGGAGTCGGGGGTCTAGCACAGATACGCAGTATTTT. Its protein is CAWSRGSSTDTQYF.

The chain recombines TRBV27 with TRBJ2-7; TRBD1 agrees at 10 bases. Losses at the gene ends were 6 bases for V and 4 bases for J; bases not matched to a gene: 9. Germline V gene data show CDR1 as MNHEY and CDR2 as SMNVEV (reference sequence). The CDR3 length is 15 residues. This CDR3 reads CASSTPGTGEYEQYF. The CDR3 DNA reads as TGTGCCAGCAGCACCCCCGGGACAGGGGAGTACGAGCAGTACTTC.

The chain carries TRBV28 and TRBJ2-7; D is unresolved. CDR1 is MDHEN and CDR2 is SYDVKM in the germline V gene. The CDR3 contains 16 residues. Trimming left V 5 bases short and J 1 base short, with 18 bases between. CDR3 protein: CASSPSLSAISYEQYF. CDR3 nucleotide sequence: TGTGCCAGCAGTCCCTCCCTCTCTGCGATTTCCTACGAGCAGTACTTC.

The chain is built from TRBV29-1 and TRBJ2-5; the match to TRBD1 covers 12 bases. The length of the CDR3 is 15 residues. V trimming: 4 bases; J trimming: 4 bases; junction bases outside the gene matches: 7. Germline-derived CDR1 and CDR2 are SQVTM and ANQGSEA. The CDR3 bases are TGCAGCGTTGGTGGGACAGGGGGCTCAGGAGAGACCCAGTACTTC. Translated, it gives CSVGGTGGSGETQYF.

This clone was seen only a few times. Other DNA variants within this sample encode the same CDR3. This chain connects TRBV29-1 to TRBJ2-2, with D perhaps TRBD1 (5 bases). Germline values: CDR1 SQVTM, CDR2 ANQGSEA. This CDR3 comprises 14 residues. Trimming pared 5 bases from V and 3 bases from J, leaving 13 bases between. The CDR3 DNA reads TGCAGCGTTATAAGGGGCGAGGACACCGGGGAGCTGTTTTTT. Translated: CSVIRGEDTGELFF.

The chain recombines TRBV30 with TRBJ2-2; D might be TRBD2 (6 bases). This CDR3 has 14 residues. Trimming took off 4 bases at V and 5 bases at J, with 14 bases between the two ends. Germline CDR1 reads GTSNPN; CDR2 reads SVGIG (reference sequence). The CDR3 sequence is CAWITGTVTGELFF. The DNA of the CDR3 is TGTGCCTGGATCACCGGGACTGTTACCGGGGAGCTGTTTTTT.

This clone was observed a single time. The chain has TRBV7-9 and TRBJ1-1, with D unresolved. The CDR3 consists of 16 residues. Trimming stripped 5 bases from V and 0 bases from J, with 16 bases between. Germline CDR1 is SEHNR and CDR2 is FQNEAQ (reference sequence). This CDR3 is CASSPNAAAVNTEAFF. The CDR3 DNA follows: TGTGCCAGCAGCCCGAACGCGGCCGCAGTGAACACTGAAGCTTTCTTT.

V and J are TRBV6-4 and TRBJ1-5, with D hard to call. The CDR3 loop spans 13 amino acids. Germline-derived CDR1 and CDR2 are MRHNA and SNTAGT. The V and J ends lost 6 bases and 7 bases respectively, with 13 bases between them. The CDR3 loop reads CASSLTRGQPQHF. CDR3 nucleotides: TGTGCCAGCAGCCTGACCAGAGGACAGCCCCAGCATTTT.

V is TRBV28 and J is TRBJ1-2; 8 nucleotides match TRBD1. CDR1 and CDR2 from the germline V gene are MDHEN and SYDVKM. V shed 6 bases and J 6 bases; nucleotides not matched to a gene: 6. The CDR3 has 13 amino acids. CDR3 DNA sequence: TGTGCCAGCAGGTTGACAGGGGTCGATGGCTACACCTTC. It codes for CASRLTGVDGYTF.

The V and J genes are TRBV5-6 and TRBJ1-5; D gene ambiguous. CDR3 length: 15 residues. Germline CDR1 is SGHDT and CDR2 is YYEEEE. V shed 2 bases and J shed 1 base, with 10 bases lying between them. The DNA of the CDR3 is TGTGCCAGCAGCTTTGGGAGCGCAAGCAATCAGCCCCAGCATTTT. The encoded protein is CASSFGSASNQPQHF.

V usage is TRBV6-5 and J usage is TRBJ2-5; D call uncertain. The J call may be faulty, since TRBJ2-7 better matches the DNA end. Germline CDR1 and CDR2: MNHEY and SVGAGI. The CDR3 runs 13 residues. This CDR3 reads CASSSSAYYEQYF. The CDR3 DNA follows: TGTGCCAGCAGCTCAAGTGCGTATTACGAGCAGTACTTC.

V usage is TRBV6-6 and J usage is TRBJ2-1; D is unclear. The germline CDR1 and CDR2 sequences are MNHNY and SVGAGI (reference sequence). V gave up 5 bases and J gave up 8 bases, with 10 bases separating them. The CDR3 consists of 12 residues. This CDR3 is CASSENVYEQFF. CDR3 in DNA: TGTGCCAGCAGTGAGAACGTCTATGAGCAGTTCTTC.

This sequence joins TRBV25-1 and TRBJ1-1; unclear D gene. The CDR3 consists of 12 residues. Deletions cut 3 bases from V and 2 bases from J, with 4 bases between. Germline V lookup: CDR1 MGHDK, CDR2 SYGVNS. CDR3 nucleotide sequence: TGTGCCAGCAGTGACAAAAACACTGAAGCTTTCTTT. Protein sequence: CASSDKNTEAFF.

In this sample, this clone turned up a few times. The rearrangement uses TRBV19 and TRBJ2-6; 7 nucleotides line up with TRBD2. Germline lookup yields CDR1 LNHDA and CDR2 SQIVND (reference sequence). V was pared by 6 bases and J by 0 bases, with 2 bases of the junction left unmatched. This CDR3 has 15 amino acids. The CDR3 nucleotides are TGTGCCAGTAGCCGCGGGAGCTCTGGGGCCAACGTCCTGACTTTC. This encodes CASSRGSSGANVLTF.

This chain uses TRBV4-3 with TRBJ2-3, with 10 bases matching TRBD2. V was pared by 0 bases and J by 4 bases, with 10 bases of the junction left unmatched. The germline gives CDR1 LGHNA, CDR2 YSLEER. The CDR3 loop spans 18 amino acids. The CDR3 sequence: CASSQDFTSGEGPDTQYF. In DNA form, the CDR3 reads TGCGCCAGCAGCCAAGACTTCACTAGCGGGGAGGGACCAGATACGCAGTATTTT.

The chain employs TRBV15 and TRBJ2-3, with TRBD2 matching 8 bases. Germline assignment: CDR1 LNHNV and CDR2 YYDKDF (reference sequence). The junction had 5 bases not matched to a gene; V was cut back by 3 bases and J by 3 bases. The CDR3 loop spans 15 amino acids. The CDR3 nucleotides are TGTGCCACCAGCAGGGCAGCGGGAGCGACAGATACGCAGTATTTT. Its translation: CATSRAAGATDTQYF.

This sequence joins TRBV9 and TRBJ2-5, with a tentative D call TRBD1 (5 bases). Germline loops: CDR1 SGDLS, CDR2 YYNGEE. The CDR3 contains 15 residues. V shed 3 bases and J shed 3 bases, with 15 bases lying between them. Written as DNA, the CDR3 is TGTGCCAGCAGCGCCATGGGGCCAAGCAAAGAGACCCAGTACTTC. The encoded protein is CASSAMGPSKETQYF.

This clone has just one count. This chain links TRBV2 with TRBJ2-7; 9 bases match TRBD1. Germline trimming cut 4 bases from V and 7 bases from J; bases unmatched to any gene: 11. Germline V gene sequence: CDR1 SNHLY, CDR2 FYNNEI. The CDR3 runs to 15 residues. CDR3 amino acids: CASSAPGQGVEEQYF. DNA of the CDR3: TGTGCCAGCAGTGCCCCGGGACAGGGAGTTGAGGAGCAGTACTTC.

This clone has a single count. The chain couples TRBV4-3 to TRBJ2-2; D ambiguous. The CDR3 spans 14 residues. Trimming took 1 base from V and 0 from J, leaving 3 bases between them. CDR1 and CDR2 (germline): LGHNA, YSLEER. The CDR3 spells CASSQVANTGELFF. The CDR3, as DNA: TGCGCCAGCAGCCAAGTCGCGAACACCGGGGAGCTGTTTTTT.